The following is a T cell receptor beta chain sequence with its context. In contrast to the negatively isolated CD8+ and CD4+ T cells, TEMRA cells were FACS-enriched. The sample belongs to a study of CD8 T cells in Susac syndrome. The length of the CDR3 is 17 residues. RNA in amounts of roughly 0.45 to 1 ug was reverse transcribed with random hexamers. Across 54 Vbeta and 13 Jbeta, TCR beta CDR3 was amplified with immunoSEQ multiplex PCR. A single record per CDR3 protein comes from TCRdb applying MiXCR to the immunoSEQ multiplex PCR reads. The data contain some 60,000 distinct CDR3 sequences, around nine tenths of them singletons.

The sample comprised CD8+ T cells from PBMCs. The V call is TRBV12-2, the J call TRBJ1-6. TRBV12-2 represents a pseudogene. This clonotype was sampled from a human donor in good health. The CDR3 spells CASRRPLSLGLRGPLHF. CDR3 bases: TGTGCAAGTCGCCGCCCTTTAAGCTTGGGACTCCGGGGGCCCCTCCACTTT.